This T cell receptor (beta chain) was recovered during a study of shared clonotypes between healthy human individuals. V lost 4 bases and J lost 0, with 8 bases in between. The CDR3 runs 14 residues. Germline CDR1 and CDR2: WNHNN and SYGVQD (reference sequence). Clones were read by immunoSEQ multiplex PCR, and TCRdb kept only the in-frame ones, dropping some. This sample has about 820,000 clones, with about 91% found just once. Naive CD8 cells comprised CD45RO-negative, CCR7-positively selected cells, excluding terminally differentiated effector memory CD45RA+ cells. Sequencing input: naive CD8+ T cells sorted from blood. This chain joins TRBV10-1 and TRBJ2-3; D is ambiguous. This sequence was found in a man aged 30-40 years in good health. CDR3 DNA sequence: TGCGCCAGCAGTGTTGGGCAGAGCACAGATACGCAGTATTTT. It is translated as CASSVGQSTDTQYF.